A single sample is the source of the 11 T cell receptor beta chains below, sequenced in a study of technical replicates of blood from several donors. Using immunoSEQ multiplex PCR, the repertoire was profiled, and TCRdb retains in-frame clones only, with some absent. The data show about 93,000 clones, approximately 95% seen once. What was sequenced was T cells isolated from PBMCs. The receptors were sampled from a human donor in good health.

The gene calls are TRBV4-1 and TRBJ1-6, with TRBD1 identical over 7 bases. V lost 8 bases and J lost 7; bases outside the gene matches: 5. The CDR3 runs 13 residues. The germline V gene encodes CDR1 MGHRA and CDR2 YSYEKL. The DNA of the CDR3 is TGCGCCAGCCGTCAGACAGGGAATTCACCCCTCCACTTT. This encodes CASRQTGNSPLHF.

The rearrangement links TRBV29-1 to TRBJ2-7, with D perhaps TRBD2 (6 bases). This CDR3 contains 12 residues. V was pared by 7 bases and J by 0 bases, with 10 bases between. Germline V gene data show CDR1 as SQVTM and CDR2 as ANQGSEA. CDR3 protein: CSAQTSSYEQYF. CDR3 in DNA: TGCAGCGCTCAGACTAGCTCCTACGAGCAGTACTTC.

V and J are TRBV27 and TRBJ2-7; the D is unclear. The germline CDR1 and CDR2 sequences are MNHEY and SMNVEV (reference sequence). V lost 1 base, J lost 2 bases, and 9 bases lay in between. The CDR3 consists of 14 residues. CDR3 protein: CASSLYSTPYEQYF. The CDR3 DNA reads TGTGCCAGCAGTTTATACAGCACCCCCTACGAGCAGTACTTC.

This chain joins TRBV2 and TRBJ2-7; 8 nucleotides agree with TRBD1. J was trimmed by 3 bases and V by 4 bases; bases with no gene match: 5. Germline V gene lookup returns CDR1 SNHLY and CDR2 FYNNEI. This CDR3 is 14 amino acids long. Written as DNA, the CDR3 is TGTGCCAGCAGTGGGGGGACAGGCGTCTACGAGCAGTACTTC. This codes for CASSGGTGVYEQYF.

The chain has TRBV19 and TRBJ2-5, with 14 bases that match TRBD2. The CDR3 spans 13 residues. After removal of 7 bases from V and 7 bases from J, the junction contained 2 bases not matched to a gene. Germline V CDR1 and CDR2: LNHDA, SQIVND (reference sequence). The CDR3 loop is CASTTSGGVTQYF. The CDR3 region has the DNA TGTGCCAGTACGACTAGCGGGGGGGTGACCCAGTACTTC.

The rearrangement links TRBV2 to TRBJ2-7; 10 nucleotides agree with TRBD1. This CDR3 spans 13 amino acids. V trimming: 7 bases; J trimming: 4 bases; junction bases outside the gene matches: 4. Germline assignment: CDR1 SNHLY and CDR2 FYNNEI. The CDR3 sequence: CASTGDRGYEQYF. The CDR3 nucleotides read TGTGCCAGCACTGGGGACAGGGGTTACGAGCAGTACTTC.

V is TRBV7-2 and J is TRBJ2-1; D possibly corresponds to TRBD1 (6 bases). The CDR3 length is 18 residues. The V end lost 2 bases, the J end lost 6 bases, and 23 bases lay between the germline ends. The germline V gene encodes CDR1 SGHTA and CDR2 FQGNSA. The CDR3 nucleotides are TGTGCCAGCAGCTTATTTACGTTCGGGACATTGGCTTTCAATGAGCAGTTCTTC. Encoded protein: CASSLFTFGTLAFNEQFF.

This clone was picked up a small number of times. The V call is TRBV30, the J call TRBJ1-5, with 7 bases matching TRBD1. Per germline, CDR1 GTSNPN and CDR2 SVGIG (reference sequence). This CDR3 is built from 14 residues. V shed 3 bases and J 2 bases; nucleotides not matched to a gene: 4. In nucleotides, the CDR3 is TGTGCCTGGAGACAGGGGTCGGGCAATCAGCCCCAGCATTTT. Protein: CAWRQGSGNQPQHF.

V gene TRBV12-2 combines with J gene TRBJ2-1; TRBD2 is taken as the D call from the table, unchecked against the DNA. TRBV12-2 is assigned pseudogene status. The CDR3 has 15 residues. CDR3 nucleotides: TGTGCAAGTCGCTTAATTCTAGCGGGAGCGGTTGAGCAGTTCTTC. Its translation: CASRLILAGAVEQFF.

The rearrangement uses TRBV4-1 and TRBJ1-6; 7 bases fit TRBD1. The junction had 5 bases not matched to a gene; V was cut back by 6 bases and J by 0 bases. The CDR3 runs to 16 residues. The germline gives CDR1 MGHRA, CDR2 YSYEKL. DNA of the CDR3: TGCGCCAGCAGTACAGGGGTAAGCTCCTATAATTCACCCCTCCACTTT. As protein: CASSTGVSSYNSPLHF.

This sequence joins TRBV5-4 and TRBJ1-4, with D possibly TRBD1 on 6 matching bases. Germline CDR1 is SGHNT and CDR2 is YYREEE (reference sequence). V was pared by 4 bases and J by 4 bases, with 14 bases between. There are 15 residues in the CDR3. The CDR3 loop reads CASSTDRAINEKLFF. CDR3 sequence (DNA): TGTGCCAGCAGCACGGACAGAGCTATTAATGAAAAACTGTTTTTT.